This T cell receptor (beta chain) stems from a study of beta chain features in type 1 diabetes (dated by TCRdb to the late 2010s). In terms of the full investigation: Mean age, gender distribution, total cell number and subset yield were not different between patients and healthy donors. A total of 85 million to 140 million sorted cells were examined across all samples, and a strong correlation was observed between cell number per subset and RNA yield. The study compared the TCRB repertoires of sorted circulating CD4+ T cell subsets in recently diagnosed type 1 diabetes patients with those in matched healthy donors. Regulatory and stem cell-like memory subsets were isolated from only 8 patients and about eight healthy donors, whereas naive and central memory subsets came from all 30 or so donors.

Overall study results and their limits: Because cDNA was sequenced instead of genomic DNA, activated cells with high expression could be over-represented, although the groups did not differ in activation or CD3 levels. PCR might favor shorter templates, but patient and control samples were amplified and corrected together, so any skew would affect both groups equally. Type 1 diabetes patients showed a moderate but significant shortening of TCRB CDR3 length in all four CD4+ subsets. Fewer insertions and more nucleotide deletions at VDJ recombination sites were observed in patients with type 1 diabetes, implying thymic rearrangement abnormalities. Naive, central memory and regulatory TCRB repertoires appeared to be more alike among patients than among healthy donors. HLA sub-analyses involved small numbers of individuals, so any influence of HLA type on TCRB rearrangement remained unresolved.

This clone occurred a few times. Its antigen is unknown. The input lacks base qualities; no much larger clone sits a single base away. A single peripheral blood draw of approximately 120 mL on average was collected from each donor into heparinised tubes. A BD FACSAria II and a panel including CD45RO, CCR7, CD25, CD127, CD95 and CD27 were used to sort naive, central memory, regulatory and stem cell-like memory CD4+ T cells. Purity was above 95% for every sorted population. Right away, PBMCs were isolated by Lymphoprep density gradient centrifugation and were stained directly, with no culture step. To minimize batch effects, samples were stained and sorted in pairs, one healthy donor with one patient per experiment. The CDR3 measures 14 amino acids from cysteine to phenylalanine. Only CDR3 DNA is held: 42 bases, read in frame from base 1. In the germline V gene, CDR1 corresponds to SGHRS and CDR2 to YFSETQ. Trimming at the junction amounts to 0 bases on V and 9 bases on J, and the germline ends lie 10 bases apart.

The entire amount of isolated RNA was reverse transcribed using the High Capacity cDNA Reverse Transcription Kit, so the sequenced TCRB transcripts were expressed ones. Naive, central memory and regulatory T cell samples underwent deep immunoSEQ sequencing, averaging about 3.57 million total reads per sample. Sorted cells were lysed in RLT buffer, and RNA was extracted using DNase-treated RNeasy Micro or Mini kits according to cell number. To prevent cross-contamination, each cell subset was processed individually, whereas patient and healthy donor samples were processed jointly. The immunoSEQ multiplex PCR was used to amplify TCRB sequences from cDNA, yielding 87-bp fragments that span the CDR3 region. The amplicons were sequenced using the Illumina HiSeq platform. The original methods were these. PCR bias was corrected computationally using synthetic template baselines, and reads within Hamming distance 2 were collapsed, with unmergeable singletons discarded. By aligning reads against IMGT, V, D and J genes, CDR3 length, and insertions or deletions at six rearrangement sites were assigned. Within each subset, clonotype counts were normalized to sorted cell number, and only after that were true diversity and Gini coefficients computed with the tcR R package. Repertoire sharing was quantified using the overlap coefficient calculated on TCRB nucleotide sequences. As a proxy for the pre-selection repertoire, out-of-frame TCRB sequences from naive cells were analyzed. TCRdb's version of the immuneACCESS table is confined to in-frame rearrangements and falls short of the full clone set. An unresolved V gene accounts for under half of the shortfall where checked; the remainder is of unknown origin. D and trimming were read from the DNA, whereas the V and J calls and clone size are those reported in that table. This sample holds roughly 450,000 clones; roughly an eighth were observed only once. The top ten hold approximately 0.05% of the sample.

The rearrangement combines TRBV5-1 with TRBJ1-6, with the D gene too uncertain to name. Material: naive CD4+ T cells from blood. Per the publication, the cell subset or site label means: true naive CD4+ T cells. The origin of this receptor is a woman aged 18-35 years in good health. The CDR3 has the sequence CASSLEFRGSPLHF. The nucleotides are TGCGCCAGCAGCTTGGAGTTTCGCGGTTCACCCCTCCACTTT.